This passage covers 8 T cell receptor beta chains from one sample sequenced in a study of blood T cell repertoires in COVID-19. This table comes from immunoSEQ multiplex PCR, and its TCRdb copy is limited to in-frame clones, with some not included. Among some 20,000 clones listed, 93% were seen once. Sequences were obtained from peripheral blood. These receptors were collected from a human donor in a cohort sampled during active COVID-19.

The rearrangement links TRBV5-4 to TRBJ1-4, with D perhaps TRBD1 (6 bases). The CDR3 sequence is 14 residues long. Trimming took 4 bases from V and 3 from J, leaving 10 bases between them. Germline-derived CDR1 and CDR2 are SGHNT and YYREEE (reference sequence). As DNA, the CDR3 is TGTGCCAGCAGCCTCGGGACACCTAATGAAAAACTGTTTTTT. As protein: CASSLGTPNEKLFF.

This chain connects TRBV2 to TRBJ2-5; TRBD1 matches at 7 bases. The CDR3 totals 15 residues. V was pared by 3 bases and J by 1 base, with 5 bases of the junction left unmatched. The germline CDR1 and CDR2 sequences are SNHLY and FYNNEI. CDR3 sequence reads: CASSEGTALQETQYF. In nucleotides, the CDR3 is TGTGCCAGCAGTGAGGGGACAGCTCTCCAAGAGACCCAGTACTTC.

V usage is TRBV27 and J usage is TRBJ1-1; the D gene is possibly TRBD1 (6 bases). CDR3 size: 15 residues. V was clipped by 3 bases and J by 4 bases, with 15 bases between them. Germline-derived CDR1 and CDR2 are MNHEY and SMNVEV (reference sequence). The CDR3 is CASSFALGQFTEAFF. DNA for the CDR3: TGTGCCAGCAGTTTCGCCCTAGGACAGTTCACTGAAGCTTTCTTT.

The chain recombines TRBV11-2 with TRBJ1-1; TRBD1 matches at 7 bases. CDR1 and CDR2 from the germline V gene are SGHAT and FQNNGV. The CDR3 sequence is 16 residues long. The V and J ends lost 4 bases and 0 bases, in that order; junction bases with no gene match: 8. The CDR3 region is CASSSLRDRVNTEAFF. In nucleotides, the CDR3 is TGTGCCAGCAGCTCGCTCCGGGACAGAGTGAACACTGAAGCTTTCTTT.

The gene calls are TRBV4-1 and TRBJ2-3; D call uncertain. This CDR3 is 13 amino acids long. Germline CDR1 is MGHRA and CDR2 is YSYEKL. V was trimmed by 5 bases and J by 9 bases, leaving 15 bases between them. The CDR3 DNA sequence: TGCGCCAGCAGCACTATACAAGTCGACACGCAGTATTTT. This encodes CASSTIQVDTQYF.

The chain combines TRBV6-5 with TRBJ2-7, with 8 bases matching TRBD2. V was clipped by 8 bases and J by 3 bases; unmatched bases: 9. Germline-derived CDR1 and CDR2 are MNHEY and SVGAGI. The CDR3 sequence is 14 residues long. The CDR3, as DNA: TGTGCCAGCTGGTCCGGACTAGCAGTCTACGAGCAGTACTTC. Its protein is CASWSGLAVYEQYF.

This chain uses TRBV5-4 with TRBJ2-3; D might be TRBD2 (6 bases). The V end was cut by 4 bases, the J end by 3 bases, with 12 bases between. Germline lookup yields CDR1 SGHNT and CDR2 YYREEE (reference sequence). This CDR3 comprises 14 residues. This CDR3 reads CASSLVGRTDTQYF. The CDR3 DNA follows: TGTGCCAGCAGCCTGGTTGGGAGGACAGATACGCAGTATTTT.

This chain joins TRBV11-3 and TRBJ2-1; 8 bases fit TRBD2. The germline CDR1 and CDR2 sequences are SGHNT and YENEEA. The CDR3 is 15 residues long. With 4 bases clipped from V and 4 bases from J, the junction kept 6 bases outside the gene matches. In nucleotides, the CDR3 is TGTGCCAGCAGCTCTCCCCGGGAGGGGTACAATGAGCAGTTCTTC. This gives the protein CASSSPREGYNEQFF.